These 11 T cell receptor beta chains were sequenced from one sample in a study of blood T cell repertoires in COVID-19. The assay was immunoSEQ multiplex PCR, and TCRdb's table has in-frame clones only and misses some. Of about 140,000 clones in the sample, 70% to 80% are singletons; the top ten hold roughly 9.7%. The source material was peripheral blood. The source is a man aged 55 to 69 who had recovered from COVID-19.

CDR3: CASSPYPDSLGTEAFF. The CDR3 DNA reads TGTGCCAGCAGCCCTTATCCGGACAGTCTAGGGACTGAAGCTTTCTTT. This chain links TRBV16 with TRBJ1-1, with D possibly being TRBD1 (6 bases). V was cut by 4 bases and J by 5 bases, with 20 bases left in between. Germline CDR1 is KGHSY and CDR2 is FQNENV. This CDR3 is built from 16 residues.

The rearrangement uses TRBV9 and TRBJ1-4; 7 nucleotides match TRBD1. CDR1 is SGDLS and CDR2 is YYNGEE in the germline V gene. The CDR3 sequence is 15 residues long. V was pared by 4 bases and J by 7 bases, with 10 bases of the junction left unmatched. The DNA for the CDR3 is TGTGCCAGCAGCCCTTCAGGGGGGCCGGGTGAAAAACTGTTTTTT. Amino acids: CASSPSGGPGEKLFF.

CDR3 loop: CASSGERGGYEQYF. The CDR3 coding sequence is TGTGCCAGCAGTGGGGAGCGGGGGGGCTACGAGCAGTACTTC. The J gene is TRBJ2-7, the V gene TRBV2, with TRBD2 matching 10 bases. The CDR3 spans 14 residues. The junction had 3 bases not matched to a gene; V was cut back by 4 bases and J by 3 bases. Germline CDR1 is SNHLY and CDR2 is FYNNEI.

J is TRBJ2-5 and V is TRBV5-4, with 14 bases lining up with TRBD2. The trim removed 3 bases at V and 5 bases at J, leaving 6 bases unmatched. The CDR3 covers 16 residues. The germline CDR1 and CDR2 sequences are SGHNT and YYREEE (reference sequence). This CDR3 reads CASSSSTSGGAETQYF. DNA of the CDR3: TGTGCCAGCAGCTCTTCGACTAGCGGGGGGGCGGAGACCCAGTACTTC.

The chain joins TRBV6-5 to TRBJ1-5, with 10 nucleotides matching TRBD1. In germline, CDR1 is MNHEY, CDR2 SVGAGI. V gave up 2 bases and J gave up 10 bases; unmatched junction bases: 8. The length of the CDR3 is 15 residues. In nucleotides, the CDR3 is TGTGCCAGCAGTTACGGGGGGACAGGGGACAGCCCCCAGCATTTT. It translates to CASSYGGTGDSPQHF.

The CDR3 reads CASSMKQGDQPQHF. In nucleotides, the CDR3 is TGTGCCAGTAGTATGAAACAGGGTGATCAGCCCCAGCATTTT. This rearrangement joins TRBV19 to TRBJ1-5; D is perhaps TRBD1 (6 bases). This CDR3 is 14 amino acids long. V lost 3 bases and J 5 bases, leaving 11 bases between the germline ends. Looked up from germline, CDR1 is LNHDA and CDR2 is SQIVND (reference sequence).

J is TRBJ2-7 and V is TRBV21-1; the listed D gene, TRBD2, was not tested against the DNA. TRBV21-1 is given as a pseudogene. CDR3 length: 13 amino acids. Here the CDR3 DNA reads TGTGCCAGCGAAGGTCTAGCGGGGGACGAGCAGTACTTC. Protein product: CASEGLAGDEQYF.

This chain links TRBV27 with TRBJ2-3, with 9 bases aligning to TRBD1. V dropped 4 bases and J dropped 0; count of bases not matched to a gene: 5. Per the germline V gene, CDR1 is MNHEY and CDR2 is SMNVEV (reference sequence). The CDR3 contains 16 residues. This CDR3 is CASSSRGQGSTDTQYF. The CDR3 DNA sequence: TGTGCCAGCAGTTCCCGGGGACAGGGTAGCACAGATACGCAGTATTTT.

The chain couples TRBV30 to TRBJ1-5; 9 positions agree with TRBD1. Trimming cost V 2 bases and J 2 bases; bases outside gene matches: 10. The CDR3 contains 17 residues. The V gene's germline CDR1 is GTSNPN and CDR2 SVGIG (reference sequence). The CDR3, as DNA: TGTGCCTGGAGTCGGACAGGGGCCACTGGGGGCAATCAGCCCCAGCATTTT. Amino acids: CAWSRTGATGGNQPQHF.

V usage is TRBV15 and J usage is TRBJ1-2; tentative D call: TRBD1 (5 bases). The CDR3 covers 16 residues. In germline, CDR1 is LNHNV, CDR2 YYDKDF (reference sequence). Trimming stripped 0 bases from V and 7 bases from J, with 18 bases between. This chain's CDR3 is CATSRDQRGPLSGYTF. The CDR3 DNA sequence: TGTGCCACCAGCAGAGATCAAAGGGGCCCTTTGAGTGGCTACACCTTC. The complete variable domain, with remaining parts taken from reference TRBV15 and TRBJ1-2, reads DAMVIQNPRYQVTQFGKPVTLSCSQTLNHNVMYWYQQKSSQAPKLLFHYYDKDFNNEADTPDNFQSRRPNTSFCFLDIRSPGLGDTAMYLCATSRDQRGPLSGYTFGSGTRLTVV.

The chain is built from TRBV28 and TRBJ1-6; tentatively, D is TRBD1 (5 bases). The V and J ends lost 10 bases and 9 bases respectively, with 19 bases between them. The CDR3 is made up of 14 amino acids. The germline CDR1 and CDR2 sequences are MDHEN and SYDVKM. The CDR3 sequence is CATLGGARVSPLHF. The CDR3 DNA is TGTGCCACTCTAGGAGGGGCGCGGGTTTCACCCCTCCACTTT.